This T cell receptor (beta chain) was recovered during a study of T cell responses to AZD1222 COVID-19 vaccine (dated by TCRdb to about 2021). Looking at the study overall: AZD1222 recipients given second doses at about 4 weeks or at about 12 weeks were pooled, since spike-specific TCR depth and breadth were not found to differ between the two schedules. A total of about 230 trial participants underwent TCR sequencing, of whom about 210 received two doses of AZD1222 and about 25 received two doses of the MenACWY control vaccine. Trial participants were enrolled by age into 18-55, 56-69 and 70-plus year subgroups, with approximately 150, 30 and 60 TCR-sequenced participants respectively.

The CDR3 regions of human TCRbeta chains were subjected to immunosequencing. Concerning the study's data processing: Repertoire TCRs were matched against a reference library of SARS-CoV-2-specific TCRs generated with the MIRA antigen-specificity platform. Breadth was defined as the fraction of unique TCRs that were SARS-CoV-2-associated, and depth was defined as the fraction of total T cells that were SARS-CoV-2-associated. Using the MIRA data, each spike-specific TCR was mapped to the spike region that the TCR reacts to and placed in a CD4 or CD8 class. Log10-transformed breadth and depth values were compared by one-way ANOVA with Sidak's multiple comparisons tests. The clones in this table, taken by TCRdb from immuneACCESS, are in-frame only. Not every clone is retained; where verified, under half of the shortfall comes from an unresolved V gene, and the cause of the rest is unknown. The D gene and trimming were derived from the DNA, and the V and J assignments and clone size from that table. The sample profile shows around 100,000 clones; approximately 90% of them were found once. Together, the top ten hold just under 7.5% of the sample.

This clone was detected only once. Its target antigen remains unknown. Base-call qualities are not available, and no considerably larger clone is one nucleotide away. Findings and caveats that apply to the study as a whole: Only 5 to 7 AZD1222 recipients were SARS-CoV-2 seropositive at baseline, limiting conclusions about previously exposed vaccinees. After two AZD1222 doses, both the breadth and the depth of spike-specific TCRs were significantly higher than at day 0 and than in MenACWY recipients. Because no day 14 peak-response samples were available, repertoires were characterized only after the peak T cell response. Participants were mostly white British and included more females than males, and it was suggested by the authors that clonal diversity may have been underestimated. The 56-69-year group was small, and its depth increase did not reach significance, likely because of low power. Nearly half of unique spike-specific TCRs reportedly recognized epitopes outside regions mutated in the B.1.351 and B.1.1.7 variants. The vaccine-associated CD4 TCRs covered the entire spike protein, and the dominant responses fell in regions 160-218 and 743-854.

V is shortened by 6 bases, J by 2 bases, and the region joining them spans 16 bases. CDR1 and CDR2 were assigned from the germline V gene as MNHEY and SVGAGI. The CDR3 holds 15 amino acids from the cysteine to the phenylalanine. Of all the DNA, just the CDR3 is kept, 45 bases in frame from base 1. The time point label of this sample denotes: baseline before first vaccination. The vaccinee samples were drawn from two UK trials, COV001 and COV002, one of which was a single-blind randomized controlled phase 2/3 trial testing AZD1222 (ChAdOx1 nCoV-19) in healthy adults. For TCRbeta chain sequencing, PBMC samples from trial participants were taken at day 0 and at day 28 after the second dose.

Sample: peripheral blood, taken on day 0 of AZD1222 vaccination. This chain joins TRBV6-5 to TRBJ2-5; the D gene lacks a confident call. The receptor was derived from an adult in good health. This receptor has the CDR3 CASSTINGQQETQYF. The DNA sequence reads TGTGCCAGCAGCACAATAAACGGGCAACAAGAGACCCAGTACTTC.